The 3 T cell receptor beta chains below come from one sample, sequenced in a study of shared clonotypes between healthy human individuals. Positively selected for CCR7, the CD45RO-negative cells used as naive CD8 cells excluded terminally differentiated effector memory CD45RA+ cells. TCRdb's table, derived via immunoSEQ multiplex PCR, lists solely in-frame clones and lacks some. The sample has about 580,000 clones, roughly 98% seen once; the top ten hold 0.3% to 0.35%. Sequencing was done on a sample of naive CD8+ T cells sorted from blood. These TCRs come from a young man in good health.

The chain combines TRBV30 with TRBJ2-7, with D possibly matching TRBD2 (6 bases). The V end lost 1 base, the J end lost 3 bases, and 13 bases lay between the germline ends. Per germline, CDR1 GTSNPN and CDR2 SVGIG (reference sequence). There are 14 residues in the CDR3. CDR3 coding DNA: TGTGCCTGGAGTGCCGGAGGGACCATCTACGAGCAGTACTTC. Its protein is CAWSAGGTIYEQYF.

The V gene is TRBV27, the J gene TRBJ2-1; D not resolved. V lost 6 bases to trimming and J lost 4 bases, with 7 bases between them. The CDR3 has 12 amino acids. CDR1 MNHEY and CDR2 SMNVEV come from the germline V gene (reference sequence). CDR3: CASRSRYNEQFF. As DNA, the CDR3 is TGTGCCAGCAGGTCGAGGTACAATGAGCAGTTCTTC.

The V call is TRBV10-3, the J call TRBJ1-2; D remains unclear. CDR1 is ENHRY, CDR2 SYGVKD, per germline. The CDR3 is 15 amino acids. V gave up 3 bases and J gave up 2 bases, with 13 bases separating them. As DNA, the CDR3 is TGTGCCATCAGTGATGTAGACCCGGGGAACTATGGCTACACCTTC. Protein product: CAISDVDPGNYGYTF.